Detailed here is one TCR beta chain. This record belongs to a study of blood T cell repertoires in COVID-19. Some clones are missing from TCRdb's copy, which holds only in-frame ones; the method was immunoSEQ multiplex PCR. The repertoire holds some 240,000 clones, with around 83% as singletons. Sequenced: peripheral blood. This clonotype was obtained from a woman in her thirties or forties who had recovered from COVID-19.

This CDR3 is CASSVDSNTGELFF. The CDR3 coding sequence is TGTGCCAGCAGCGTAGACAGTAACACCGGGGAGCTGTTTTTT. The V call is TRBV9, the J call TRBJ2-2; no reliable D call. The CDR3 contains 14 residues. V lost 0 bases and J 2 bases, leaving 5 bases between the germline ends. CDR1 and CDR2 (germline): SGDLS, YYNGEE.